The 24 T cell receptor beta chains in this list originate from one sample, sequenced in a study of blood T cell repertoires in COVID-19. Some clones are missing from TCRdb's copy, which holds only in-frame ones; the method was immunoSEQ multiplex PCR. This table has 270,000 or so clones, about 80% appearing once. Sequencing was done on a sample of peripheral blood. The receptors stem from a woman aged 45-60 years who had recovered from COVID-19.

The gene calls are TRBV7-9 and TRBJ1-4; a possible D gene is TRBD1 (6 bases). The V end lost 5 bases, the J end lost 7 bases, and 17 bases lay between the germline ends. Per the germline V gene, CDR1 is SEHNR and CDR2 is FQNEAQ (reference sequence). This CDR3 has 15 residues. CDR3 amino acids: CASSLQQGGGEKLFF. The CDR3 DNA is TGTGCCAGCAGCCTCCAACAGGGTGGGGGTGAAAAACTGTTTTTT. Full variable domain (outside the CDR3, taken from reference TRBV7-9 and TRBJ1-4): DTGVSQNPRHKITKRGQNVTFRCDPISEHNRLYWYRQTLGQGPEFLTYFQNEAQLEKSRLLSDRFSAERPKGSFSTLEIQRTEQGDSAMYLCASSLQQGGGEKLFFGSGTQLSVL.

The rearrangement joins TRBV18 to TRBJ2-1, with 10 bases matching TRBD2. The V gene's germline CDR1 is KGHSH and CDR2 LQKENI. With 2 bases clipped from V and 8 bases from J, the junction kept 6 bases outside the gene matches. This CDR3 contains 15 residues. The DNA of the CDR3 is TGTGCCAGCTCACCAGGAAGCGGGAGGGGGGATGAGCAGTTCTTC. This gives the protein CASSPGSGRGDEQFF.

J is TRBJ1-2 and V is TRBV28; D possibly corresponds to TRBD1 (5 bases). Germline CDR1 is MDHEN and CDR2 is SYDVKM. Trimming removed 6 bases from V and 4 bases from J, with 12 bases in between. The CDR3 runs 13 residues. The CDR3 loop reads CASRAGPIYGYTF. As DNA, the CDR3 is TGTGCCAGCAGAGCGGGACCGATCTATGGCTACACCTTC.

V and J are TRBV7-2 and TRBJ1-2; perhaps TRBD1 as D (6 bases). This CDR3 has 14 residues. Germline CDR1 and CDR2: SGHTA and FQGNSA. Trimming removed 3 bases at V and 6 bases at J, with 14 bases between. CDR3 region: CASSFDRWANGYTF. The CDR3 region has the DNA TGTGCCAGCAGCTTTGACAGGTGGGCAAATGGCTACACCTTC.

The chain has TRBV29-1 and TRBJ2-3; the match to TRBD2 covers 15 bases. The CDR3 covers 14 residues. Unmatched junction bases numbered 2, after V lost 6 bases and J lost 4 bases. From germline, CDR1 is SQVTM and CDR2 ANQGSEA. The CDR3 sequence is CSVGTSGGSDTQYF. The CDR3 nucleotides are TGCAGCGTGGGGACTAGCGGGGGGTCAGATACGCAGTATTTT.

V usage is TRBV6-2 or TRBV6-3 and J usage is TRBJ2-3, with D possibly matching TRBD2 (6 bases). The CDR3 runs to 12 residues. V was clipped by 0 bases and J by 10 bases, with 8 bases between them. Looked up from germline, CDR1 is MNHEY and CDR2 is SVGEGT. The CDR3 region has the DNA TGTGCCAGCAGTTACTCGTCGGGGGCGCAGTATTTT. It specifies CASSYSSGAQYF.

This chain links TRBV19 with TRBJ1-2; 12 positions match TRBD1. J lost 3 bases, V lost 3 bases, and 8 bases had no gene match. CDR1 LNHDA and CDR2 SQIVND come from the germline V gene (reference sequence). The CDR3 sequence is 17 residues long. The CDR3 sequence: CASSMVGQGAVYYGYTF. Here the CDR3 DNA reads TGTGCCAGTAGTATGGTGGGACAGGGGGCTGTCTACTATGGCTACACCTTC.

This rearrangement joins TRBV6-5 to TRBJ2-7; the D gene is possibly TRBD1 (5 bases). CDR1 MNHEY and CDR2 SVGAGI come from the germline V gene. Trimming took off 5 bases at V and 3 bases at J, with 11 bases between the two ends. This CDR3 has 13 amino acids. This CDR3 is CASSSRQLYEQYF. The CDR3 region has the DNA TGTGCCAGCAGTAGTAGACAGCTCTACGAGCAGTACTTC.

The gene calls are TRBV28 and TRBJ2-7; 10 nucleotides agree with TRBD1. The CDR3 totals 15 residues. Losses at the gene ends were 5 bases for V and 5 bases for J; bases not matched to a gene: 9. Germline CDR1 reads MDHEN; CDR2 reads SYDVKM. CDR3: CASSGPGTGDDEQYF. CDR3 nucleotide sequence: TGTGCCAGCAGTGGACCCGGGACAGGGGACGACGAGCAGTACTTC.

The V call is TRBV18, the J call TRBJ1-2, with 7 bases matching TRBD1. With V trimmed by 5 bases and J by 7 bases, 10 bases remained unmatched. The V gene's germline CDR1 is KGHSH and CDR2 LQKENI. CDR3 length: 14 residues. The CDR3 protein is CASSSLNRDSGYTF. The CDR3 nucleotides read TGTGCCAGCTCATCCCTCAATCGGGACAGTGGCTACACCTTC. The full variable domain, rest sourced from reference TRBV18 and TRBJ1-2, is NAGVMQNPRHLVRRRGQEARLRCSPMKGHSHVYWYRQLPEEGLKFMVYLQKENIIDESGMPKERFSAEFPKEGPSILRIQQVVRGDSAAYFCASSSLNRDSGYTFGSGTRLTVV.

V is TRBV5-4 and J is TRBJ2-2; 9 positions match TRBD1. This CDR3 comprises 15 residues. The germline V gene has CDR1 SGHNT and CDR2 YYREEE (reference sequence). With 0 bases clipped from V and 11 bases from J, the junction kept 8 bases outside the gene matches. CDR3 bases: TGTGCCAGCAGCTTGGGGGGGACAGGGACATTAGAGCTGTTTTTT. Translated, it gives CASSLGGTGTLELFF.

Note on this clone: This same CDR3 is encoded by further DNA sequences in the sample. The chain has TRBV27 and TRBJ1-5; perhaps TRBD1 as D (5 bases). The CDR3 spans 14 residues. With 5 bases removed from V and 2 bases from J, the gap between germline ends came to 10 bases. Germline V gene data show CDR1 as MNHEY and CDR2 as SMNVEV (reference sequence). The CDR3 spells CASSGGGGNQPQHF. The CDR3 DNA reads TGTGCCAGCAGTGGCGGGGGAGGCAATCAGCCCCAGCATTTT.

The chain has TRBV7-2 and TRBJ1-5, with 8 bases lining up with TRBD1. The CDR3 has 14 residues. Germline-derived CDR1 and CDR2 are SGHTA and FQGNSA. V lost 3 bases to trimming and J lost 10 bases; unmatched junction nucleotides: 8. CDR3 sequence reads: CASSFTGGKGPQHF. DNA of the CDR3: TGTGCCAGCAGCTTCACAGGGGGTAAGGGACCCCAGCATTTT.

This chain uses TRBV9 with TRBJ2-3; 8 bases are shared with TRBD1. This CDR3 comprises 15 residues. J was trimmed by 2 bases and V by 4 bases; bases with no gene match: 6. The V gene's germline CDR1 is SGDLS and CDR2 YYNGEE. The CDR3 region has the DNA TGTGCCAGCAGCCCTCGGGACAGGAACACAGATACGCAGTATTTT. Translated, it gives CASSPRDRNTDTQYF.

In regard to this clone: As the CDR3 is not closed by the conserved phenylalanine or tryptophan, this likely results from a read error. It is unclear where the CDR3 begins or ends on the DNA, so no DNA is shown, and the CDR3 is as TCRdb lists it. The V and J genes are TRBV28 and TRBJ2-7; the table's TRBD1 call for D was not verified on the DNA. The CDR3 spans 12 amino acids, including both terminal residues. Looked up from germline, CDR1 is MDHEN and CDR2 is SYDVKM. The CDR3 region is CASSTLQGSSHI.

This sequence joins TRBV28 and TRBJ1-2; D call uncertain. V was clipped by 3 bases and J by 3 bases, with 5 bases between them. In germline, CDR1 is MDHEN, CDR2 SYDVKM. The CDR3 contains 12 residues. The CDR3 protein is CASSLLDYGYTF. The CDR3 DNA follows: TGTGCCAGCAGTTTGCTAGACTATGGCTACACCTTC.

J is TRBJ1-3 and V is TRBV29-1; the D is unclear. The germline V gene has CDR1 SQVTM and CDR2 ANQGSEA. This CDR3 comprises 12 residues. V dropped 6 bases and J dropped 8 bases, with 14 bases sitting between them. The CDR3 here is CSVLKYGDTIYF. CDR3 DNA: TGCAGCGTCTTAAAGTACGGGGACACCATATATTTT.

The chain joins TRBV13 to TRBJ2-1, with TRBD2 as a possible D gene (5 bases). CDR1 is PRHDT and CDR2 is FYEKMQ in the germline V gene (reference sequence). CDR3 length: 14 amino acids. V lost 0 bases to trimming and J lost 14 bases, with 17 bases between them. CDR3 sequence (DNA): TGTGCCAGCAGCTTAGGCCGAGGGCTAGCAGTGGAGTTCTTC. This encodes CASSLGRGLAVEFF.

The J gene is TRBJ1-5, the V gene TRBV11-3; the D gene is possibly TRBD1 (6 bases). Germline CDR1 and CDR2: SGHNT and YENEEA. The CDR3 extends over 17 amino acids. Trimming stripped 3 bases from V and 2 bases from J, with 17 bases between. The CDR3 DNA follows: TGTGCCAGCAGCTTGGGGGCGGGAGGTAGTCGCAATCAGCCCCAGCATTTT. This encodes CASSLGAGGSRNQPQHF.

CDR3 amino acids: CASSFPLWGGDNEQFF. For the CDR3, the DNA is TGTGCCAGCAGTTTCCCGCTTTGGGGCGGGGACAATGAGCAGTTCTTC. V and J are TRBV28 and TRBJ2-1, with D maybe TRBD2 (6 bases). With 3 bases removed from V and 5 bases from J, the gap between germline ends came to 17 bases. The CDR3 length is 16 residues. Germline V lookup: CDR1 MDHEN, CDR2 SYDVKM.

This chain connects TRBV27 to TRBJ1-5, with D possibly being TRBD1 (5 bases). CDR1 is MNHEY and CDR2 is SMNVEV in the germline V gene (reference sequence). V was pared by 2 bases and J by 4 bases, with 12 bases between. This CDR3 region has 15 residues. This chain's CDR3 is CASSLSQGGNQPQHF. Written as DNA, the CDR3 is TGTGCCAGCAGTTTAAGCCAGGGAGGTAATCAGCCCCAGCATTTT.

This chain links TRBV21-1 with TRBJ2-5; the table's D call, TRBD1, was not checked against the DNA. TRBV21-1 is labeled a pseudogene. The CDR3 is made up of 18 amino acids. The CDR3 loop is CASSEYRAPIPFQETQYF. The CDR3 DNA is TGTGCCAGCAGCGAATACAGGGCTCCTATACCATTCCAAGAGACCCAGTACTTC.

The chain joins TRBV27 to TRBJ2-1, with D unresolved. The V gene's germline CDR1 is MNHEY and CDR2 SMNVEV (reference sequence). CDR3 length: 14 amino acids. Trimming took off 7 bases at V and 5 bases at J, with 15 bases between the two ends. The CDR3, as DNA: TGTGCCAGCACCTCCCCGTCCAGGAACAATGAGCAGTTCTTC. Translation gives CASTSPSRNNEQFF.

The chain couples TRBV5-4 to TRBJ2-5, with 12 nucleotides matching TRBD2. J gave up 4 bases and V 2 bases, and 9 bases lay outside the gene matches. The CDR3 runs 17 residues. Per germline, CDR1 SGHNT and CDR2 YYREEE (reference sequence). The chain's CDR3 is CASSFGASGGAAETQYF. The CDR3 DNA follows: TGTGCCAGCAGCTTCGGGGCTAGCGGGGGGGCCGCAGAGACCCAGTACTTC.